This T cell receptor beta chain was identified in a study of OX40 agonist ivuxolimab in advanced cancers. The V end was cut by 10 bases, the J end by 6 bases, with 13 bases between. This CDR3 is 13 amino acids long. Germline assignment: CDR1 LNHDA and CDR2 SQIVND (reference sequence). Using immunoSEQ multiplex PCR, the repertoire was profiled, and TCRdb retains in-frame clones only, with some absent. The data contain about 46,000 clones, roughly nine tenths of them singletons. Sequencing used CD4+ or CD8+ T cells sorted from blood, obtained in a trial of the OX40 agonist ivuxolimab. The receptor was isolated from an adult with an advanced solid tumor such as melanoma, head and neck, liver or kidney cancer. The chain carries TRBV19 and TRBJ1-6; tentative D call: TRBD1 (5 bases). DNA for the CDR3: TGTGCCACCAGTACTGGGGGTAATTCACCCCTCCACTTT. Its protein product is CATSTGGNSPLHF.